This T cell receptor beta chain emerged from a study of T cell responses to AZD1222 COVID-19 vaccine. Study-wide results and caveats: After two AZD1222 doses, spike-specific TCR breadth and depth rose versus day 0.

The CDR3 length is 15 residues. Trimming cost V 7 bases and J 0 bases, with 16 bases left between them. Per germline, CDR1 SGHVS and CDR2 FNYEAQ. Produced via immunoSEQ multiplex PCR; TCRdb's table is partial and in-frame only. The repertoire has roughly 120,000 clones, more than 75% of them found once; the top ten carry roughly 4%. Only one count was recorded for this clone. What it binds is unknown. The receptor's source is an adult who received the AZD1222 COVID-19 vaccine. The sample in question was peripheral blood, obtained 28 days after the second AZD1222 dose. The rearrangement links TRBV7-6 to TRBJ2-7; TRBD2 might be the D (5 bases). The CDR3 DNA reads as TGTGCCAGCACGCGAGGGAGTGGAGTCTCCTACGAGCAGTACTTC. Residues: CASTRGSGVSYEQYF. Drawing the rest from reference TRBV7-6 and TRBJ2-7, the complete variable domain is GAGVSQSPRYKVTKRGQDVALRCDPISGHVSLYWYRQALGQGPEFLTYFNYEAQQDKSGLPNDRFSAERPEGSISTLTIQRTEQRDSAMYRCASTRGSGVSYEQYFGPGTRLTVT.